This T cell receptor beta chain was observed in a study of siplizumab effects on memory and regulatory T cells. V was trimmed by 1 base and J by 4 bases, leaving 9 bases between them. This CDR3 comprises 13 residues. Germline V gene sequence: CDR1 SGHRS, CDR2 YFSETQ. Clones were sequenced by immunoSEQ multiplex PCR, and TCRdb holds only the in-frame ones, with some missing. The table records some 88,000 clones, around 89% of them present only once. The sample holds a few counts of this clone. V gene TRBV5-1 combines with J gene TRBJ2-7; TRBD1 might be the D (6 bases). The clonotype was recovered from a human donor in good health. The source material was CD4+ T cells sorted from blood. CDR3 loop: CASSLQGGYEQYF. CDR3 sequence (DNA): TGCGCCAGCAGCTTGCAAGGGGGTTACGAGCAGTACTTC.